This T cell receptor (beta chain) was retrieved from a study of cytomegalovirus exposure and HLA in healthy donors. The CDR3 extends over 13 amino acids. The V gene end was trimmed by 5 bases and the J gene end by 10 bases; junction bases not matched to a gene: 7. The germline CDR1 and CDR2 sequences are SGHNT and YENEEA. Use of 60 Vbeta and 13 Jbeta primers characterized the PCR. This table comes from immunoSEQ multiplex PCR, and its TCRdb copy is limited to in-frame clones, with some not included. This sample has under 150,000 clones, with 81% found just once. Study-wide results and limits: Using the classifier, cytomegalovirus status was reportedly diagnosed with high specificity and sensitivity.

Points on this clone: Antigen specificity is unknown.

This chain joins TRBV11-3 and TRBJ1-1; the match to TRBD1 covers 10 bases. Sequenced: PBMCs. The source is a man aged 18 to 30 in good health and CMV-seronegative. The CDR3 here is CASSGDDRGLAFF. The CDR3 coding sequence is TGTGCCAGCAGCGGAGACGACAGGGGGCTAGCTTTCTTT.